A single sample is the source of the 7 T cell receptor beta chains below, sequenced in a study of blood T cells in healthy people across ages. The use of a sample-barcoded 5' primer and a J-beta primer mix characterized a second PCR of about 6 to 12 cycles. Each CDR3 protein gets one entry after TCRdb re-called the 5' RACE reads with MiXCR. The table lists approximately 780,000 distinct CDR3 sequences, around 24% of them singletons. The same data also went into a second study, on T cells of mothers and their children.

Source material: blood. The receptors were gathered from a boy younger than 18 in good health.

The chain recombines TRBV9 with TRBJ2-5; possibly TRBD1 or TRBD2 for D (5 bases each). The CDR3 length is 15 residues. Germline CDR1 SGDLS, CDR2 YYNGEE. V shed 0 bases and J shed 2 bases, with 11 bases lying between them. CDR3: CASSVAWGSQETQYF. In DNA form, the CDR3 reads TGTGCCAGCAGCGTAGCTTGGGGGTCTCAAGAGACCCAGTACTTC.

This clonotype came up many times. The chain has TRBV2 and TRBJ1-1; D remains unclear. Trimming took 4 bases from V and 3 from J, leaving 3 bases between them. Germline CDR1 and CDR2: SNHLY and FYNNEI. The CDR3 covers 11 residues. The CDR3 region has the DNA TGTGCCAGCAGTGGGGACACTGAAGCTTTCTTT. This sequence encodes CASSGDTEAFF.

The rearrangement links TRBV6-2 or TRBV6-3 to TRBJ2-4, with D hard to call. Trimming cost V 0 bases and J 10 bases, with 16 bases left between them. The length of the CDR3 is 15 residues. Germline CDR1 is MNHEY and CDR2 is SVGEGT. CDR3 DNA sequence: TGTGCCAGCAGTTACTCCTCCTGGTGGGCAGAGATTCAGTACTTC. This sequence encodes CASSYSSWWAEIQYF.

In this sample, this clonotype turned up a few times. This sequence joins TRBV29-1 and TRBJ1-2; D remains ambiguous. The CDR3 is 12 amino acids. With 4 bases removed from V and 2 bases from J, the gap between germline ends came to 8 bases. Germline V gives CDR1 SQVTM, CDR2 ANQGSEA. The DNA for the CDR3 is TGCAGCGTTGGAGAGGGAAACTATGGCTACACCTTC. Residues: CSVGEGNYGYTF.

The rearrangement joins TRBV7-2 to TRBJ1-2; no firm D call. The V and J ends lost 11 bases and 4 bases respectively, with 20 bases between them. CDR1 is SGHTA, CDR2 FQGNSA, per germline. The CDR3 covers 14 residues. CDR3 DNA: TGTGCCTGTGGCCCGGCAGCCGCGGCCTATGGCTACACCTTC. Protein: CACGPAAAAYGYTF.

V usage is TRBV30 and J usage is TRBJ2-7, with D tentatively TRBD1 (6 bases). CDR3 length: 15 amino acids. The V end was cut by 0 bases, the J end by 2 bases, with 14 bases between. Germline V lookup: CDR1 GTSNPN, CDR2 SVGIG (reference sequence). The CDR3 protein is CAWSVSAGVTYEQYF. The DNA of the CDR3 is TGTGCCTGGAGTGTAAGTGCAGGGGTAACCTACGAGCAGTACTTC.

The chain combines TRBV6-5 with TRBJ2-5; 9 nucleotides match TRBD2. Germline V gives CDR1 MNHEY, CDR2 SVGAGI. This CDR3 contains 17 residues. Trimming removed 0 bases from V and 7 bases from J; junction bases left unmatched: 12. In DNA, the CDR3 is TGTGCCAGCAGTTACTCGAATAGCGGGGGCCCCTTGGGGACCCAGTACTTC. It translates to CASSYSNSGGPLGTQYF.